This T cell receptor beta chain came from a study of radiation and T cells in renal cell carcinoma. Overall study context: Nephrectomy followed 15 Gy stereotactic body radiation by 4 weeks.

Trimming removed 3 bases from V and 2 bases from J, with 12 bases in between. Germline V gene lookup returns CDR1 SGHRS and CDR2 YFSETQ. The CDR3 is made up of 15 amino acids. Only one count was recorded for this clone. Its specificity is not known. Time point noted: blood 2 weeks post-SBRT. This sample's treatment: 15 Gy SBRT to primary tumor, nephrectomy 4 weeks later. Blood was sampled at baseline, 2 weeks and 4 weeks after SBRT. Libraries were prepared by immunoSEQ multiplex PCR; TCRdb keeps only in-frame clonotypes and omits some of them. The sample holds about 130,000 clones, 88% seen once. Points from the study as a whole: Top tumor clonotypes rose in blood 2 weeks post-radiation, then contracted.

The source material was blood, sampled from a patient whose treatment included radiotherapy and nephrectomy. The sequence was obtained from a woman aged 70-85 years with renal cell carcinoma. The J gene is TRBJ2-1, the V gene TRBV5-1, with D possibly matching TRBD2 (5 bases). The CDR3 nucleotides are TGCGCCAGCAGCTCCTCAGGACTTACCTACAATGAGCAGTTCTTC. It encodes CASSSSGLTYNEQFF.